What follows are 11 T cell receptor beta chains derived from one specimen sequenced in a study of T-cell memory formation after mild COVID-19. TCRdb re-derived calls from the 5' RACE reads in MiXCR, one entry per CDR3 protein. Of 300,000 to 400,000 distinct CDR3 sequences listed, 28% are singletons. Sequenced input: PBMCs or a T cell subset sorted from them (not recorded which). Every receptor here comes from an adult woman who had mild COVID-19 (a few samples of this study predate the infection). Cell type and time point are not known.

This chain uses TRBV18 with TRBJ2-1; no firm D call. CDR3 length: 14 amino acids. Trimming took 6 bases from V and 4 from J, leaving 13 bases between them. In germline, CDR1 is KGHSH, CDR2 LQKENI. CDR3 coding DNA: TGTGCCAGCTCGCAAGGTCCCTCTTACAATGAGCAGTTCTTC. Its translation is CASSQGPSYNEQFF.

This clonotype showed up many times. The chain combines TRBV5-6 with TRBJ2-5; no reliable D call. The germline V gene has CDR1 SGHDT and CDR2 YYEEEE. With 1 base removed from V and 2 bases from J, the gap between germline ends came to 9 bases. This CDR3 comprises 14 residues. The CDR3, as DNA: TGTGCCAGCAGCTTGATTATTGTTCAAGAGACCCAGTACTTC. Residues: CASSLIIVQETQYF.

The sample holds a few counts of this clonotype. The chain links TRBV12-3 or TRBV12-4 to TRBJ2-3; 10 nucleotides agree with TRBD1. CDR3 size: 13 residues. Trimming took 4 bases from V and 6 from J; bases not matched to a gene: 1. CDR3 in DNA: TGTGCCAGCAGTTCGGGACAGGGGGATACGCAGTATTTT. Its translation: CASSSGQGDTQYF.

The genes are TRBV9 and TRBJ2-2; 9 bases agree with TRBD1. CDR3 length equals 17 residues. With V trimmed by 2 bases and J by 5 bases, 10 bases remained unmatched. The germline V gene encodes CDR1 SGDLS and CDR2 YYNGEE. The CDR3 spells CASSVTPGQGRTGELFF. The CDR3 nucleotides read TGTGCCAGCAGCGTTACCCCGGGACAGGGACGTACCGGGGAGCTGTTTTTT.

The chain couples TRBV19 to TRBJ2-5; no definite D call. The CDR3 has 13 amino acids. Germline CDR1 LNHDA, CDR2 SQIVND (reference sequence). Trimming removed 2 bases from V and 1 base from J, with 5 bases in between. The CDR3 here is CASSIMSQETQYF. The DNA for the CDR3 is TGTGCCAGTAGTATAATGAGCCAAGAGACCCAGTACTTC.

This chain links TRBV7-8 with TRBJ2-5; D remains ambiguous. There are 15 residues in the CDR3. CDR1 and CDR2 from the germline V gene are SGHVS and FQNEAQ. The V end lost 2 bases, the J end lost 5 bases, and 15 bases lay between the germline ends. The CDR3 DNA is TGTGCCAGCAGCTTAATGGGTGTGGGTTCGGAGACCCAGTACTTC. Translated: CASSLMGVGSETQYF. The whole variable domain, filled in from reference TRBV7-8 and TRBJ2-5, reads GAGVSQSPRYKVAKRGQDVALRCDPISGHVSLFWYQQALGQGPEFLTYFQNEAQLDKSGLPSDRFFAERPEGSVSTLKIQRTQQEDSAVYLCASSLMGVGSETQYFGPGTRLLVL.

This clonotype was observed once. This sequence joins TRBV24-1 and TRBJ2-5, with D perhaps matching TRBD1 (6 bases). Trimming pared 4 bases from V and 4 bases from J, leaving 24 bases between. CDR3 size: 18 residues. Germline values: CDR1 KGHDR, CDR2 SFDVKD. This CDR3 reads CATSDLSGTTIGGETQYF. For the CDR3, the DNA is TGTGCCACCAGTGACCTATCCGGGACAACCATTGGGGGAGAGACCCAGTACTTC.

This sequence joins TRBV9 and TRBJ2-1, with D tentatively TRBD2 (7 bases). The CDR3 length is 12 residues. V was pared by 10 bases and J by 8 bases, with 16 bases between. Germline assignment: CDR1 SGDLS and CDR2 YYNGEE. The CDR3 reads CASRGPGDEQFF. As DNA, the CDR3 is TGTGCCTCGCGGGGGCCGGGCGATGAGCAGTTCTTC.

The chain combines TRBV9 with TRBJ2-3; 8 bases map to TRBD2. CDR3 length: 16 residues. The V and J ends lost 3 bases and 1 base, in that order; junction bases with no gene match: 7. Germline V CDR1 and CDR2: SGDLS, YYNGEE. The chain's CDR3 is CASSAQATSGTDTQYF. The CDR3, as DNA: TGTGCCAGCAGCGCCCAGGCGACTAGCGGCACAGATACGCAGTATTTT.

This clonotype occurred a few times. V is TRBV4-1 and J is TRBJ1-2; 8 nucleotides align to TRBD1. In germline, CDR1 is MGHRA, CDR2 YSYEKL. The CDR3 loop spans 18 amino acids. Trimming removed 1 base from V and 2 bases from J; junction bases left unmatched: 12. The CDR3 loop reads CASSQVDIGQGGNYGYTF. CDR3 DNA: TGCGCCAGCAGCCAAGTGGACATAGGACAGGGCGGCAACTATGGCTACACCTTC.

V is TRBV12-3 or TRBV12-4 and J is TRBJ2-7; no definite D call. Trimming stripped 8 bases from V and 6 bases from J, with 11 bases between. The CDR3 has 11 amino acids. CDR3: CASQPRSEQYF. Here the CDR3 DNA reads TGTGCCAGCCAGCCGAGGAGCGAGCAGTACTTC.